This T cell receptor beta chain is from a study of T cells in localized non-small cell lung cancer. Using immunoSEQ multiplex PCR, the repertoire was profiled, and TCRdb retains in-frame clones only, with some absent. The sample includes 25,000 or so clones, 90% of them seen just once. Trimming removed 4 bases from V and 3 bases from J, with 7 bases in between. The germline V gene has CDR1 SGHNT and CDR2 YENEEA. There are 12 residues in the CDR3. The source is a woman aged 40-69 years with stage I lung adenocarcinoma. V is TRBV11-3 and J is TRBJ2-7; no clear D gene. Here the sequenced sample was peripheral blood, taken before any cancer treatment. The CDR3 sequence: CASSYTLYEQYF. Here the CDR3 DNA reads TGTGCCAGCAGCTACACTCTCTACGAGCAGTACTTC.